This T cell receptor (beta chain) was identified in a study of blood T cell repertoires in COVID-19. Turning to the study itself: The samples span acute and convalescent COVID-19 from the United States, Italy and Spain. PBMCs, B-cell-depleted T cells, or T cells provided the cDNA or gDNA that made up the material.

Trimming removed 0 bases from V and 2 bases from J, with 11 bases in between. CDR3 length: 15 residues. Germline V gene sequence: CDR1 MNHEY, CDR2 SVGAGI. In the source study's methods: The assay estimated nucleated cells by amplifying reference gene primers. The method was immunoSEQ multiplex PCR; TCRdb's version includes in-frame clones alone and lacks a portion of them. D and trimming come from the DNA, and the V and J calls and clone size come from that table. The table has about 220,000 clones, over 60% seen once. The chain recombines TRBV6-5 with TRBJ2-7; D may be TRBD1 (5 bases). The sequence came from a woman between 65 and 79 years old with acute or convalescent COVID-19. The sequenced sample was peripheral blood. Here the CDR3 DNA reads TGTGCCAGCAGTTACTCGAGCCAGGGTGCCTACGAGCAGTACTTC. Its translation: CASSYSSQGAYEQYF.